These 24 T cell receptor beta chains were sequenced from one sample in a study of control samples from healthy donors and cancer patients. Measured with immunoSEQ multiplex PCR; TCRdb has only the in-frame clones, and not every one. Here the sample spans around 140,000 clones, roughly 90% being singletons. Sequences were obtained from blood. The origin of the receptors is a man aged 18 to 29 in good health.

The chain links TRBV29-1 to TRBJ1-1; D uncertain. Germline CDR1 SQVTM, CDR2 ANQGSEA. Trimming left V 5 bases short and J 8 bases short, with 12 bases between. The CDR3 is 11 residues long. Here the CDR3 reads CSVPGRTEAFF. Here the CDR3 DNA reads TGCAGCGTTCCTGGACGGACCGAAGCTTTCTTT.

The genes are TRBV28 and TRBJ1-2, with D possibly TRBD1 on 5 matching bases. Germline lookup yields CDR1 MDHEN and CDR2 SYDVKM. Trimming took off 2 bases at V and 4 bases at J, with 8 bases between the two ends. The CDR3 contains 13 residues. CDR3 amino acids: CASSLPGGYGYTF. The CDR3 DNA is TGTGCCAGCAGTTTACCGGGGGGCTATGGCTACACCTTC.

J is TRBJ2-5 and V is TRBV7-6; D could derive from TRBD1 or TRBD2 (6 bases each). Germline CDR1 SGHVS, CDR2 FNYEAQ. Trimming shortened V by 0 bases and J by 5 bases, and 16 bases separated the two germline ends. The CDR3 has 16 amino acids. CDR3 in amino acids: CASSLARGGLGETQYF. The CDR3 DNA reads as TGTGCCAGCAGCTTAGCGCGTGGGGGGCTGGGGGAGACCCAGTACTTC.

The chain is built from TRBV2 and TRBJ1-1; unclear D gene. Trimming removed 5 bases at V and 4 bases at J, with 11 bases between. Germline CDR1 SNHLY, CDR2 FYNNEI. This CDR3 has 13 residues. The CDR3 loop reads CASSLSFATEAFF. CDR3 bases: TGTGCCAGCAGTCTCTCATTTGCCACTGAAGCTTTCTTT.

The chain joins TRBV5-6 to TRBJ1-1; tentative D call: TRBD1 (5 bases). The CDR3 spans 15 residues. In germline, CDR1 is SGHDT, CDR2 YYEEEE. V lost 2 bases and J lost 2, with 13 bases in between. CDR3 amino acids: CASSFLSRANTEAFF. In DNA form, the CDR3 reads TGTGCCAGCAGCTTCCTTTCCAGGGCCAACACTGAAGCTTTCTTT.

The chain employs TRBV7-3 and TRBJ2-2, with 11 bases identical to TRBD2. The CDR3 runs to 17 residues. Trimming at V came to 2 bases and at J to 5 bases, leaving 7 bases not matched to a gene. CDR1 is SGHTA, CDR2 FQGTGA, per germline. The CDR3: CASSLALAGAGTGELFF. The CDR3 nucleotides read TGTGCCAGCAGCTTAGCACTAGCGGGGGCCGGAACCGGGGAGCTGTTTTTT.

The chain has TRBV11-3 and TRBJ2-3, with 8 positions matching TRBD2. Germline V CDR1 and CDR2: SGHNT, YENEEA. There are 14 residues in the CDR3. Trimming took 5 bases from V and 1 from J; bases not matched to a gene: 2. The CDR3 spells CASSTGGGTDTQYF. The CDR3 DNA reads as TGTGCCAGCAGCACCGGGGGGGGCACAGATACGCAGTATTTT.

V usage is TRBV27 and J usage is TRBJ2-1; D not resolved. CDR3 length: 14 residues. The V gene's germline CDR1 is MNHEY and CDR2 SMNVEV (reference sequence). V lost 5 bases to trimming and J lost 0 bases, with 8 bases between them. CDR3 nucleotide sequence: TGTGCCAGCAGTCCTTTCAGCTCCTACAATGAGCAGTTCTTC. It is translated as CASSPFSSYNEQFF.

The chain has TRBV2 and TRBJ1-2; D unclear. Germline CDR1 is SNHLY and CDR2 is FYNNEI. The length of the CDR3 is 15 residues. V lost 6 bases to trimming and J lost 2 bases, with 16 bases between them. CDR3: CASRGIAGKNYGYTF. CDR3 nucleotide sequence: TGTGCCAGCAGGGGGATAGCGGGGAAGAACTATGGCTACACCTTC.

The chain recombines TRBV3-1 (or the pseudogene TRBV3-2) with TRBJ2-1; the match to TRBD2 covers 11 bases. The CDR3 runs to 17 residues. J was trimmed by 7 bases and V by 4 bases; bases with no gene match: 12. From germline, CDR1 is LGHDT and CDR2 YNNKEL (reference sequence). CDR3 DNA sequence: TGTGCCAGCAGCCTAATCATTAGCGGGGGGGCCTTGAATGAGCAGTTCTTC. Its protein is CASSLIISGGALNEQFF.

The V call is TRBV11-2, the J call TRBJ2-1, with 7 bases identical to TRBD1. Trimming at V came to 6 bases and at J to 2 bases, leaving 10 bases not matched to a gene. From germline, CDR1 is SGHAT and CDR2 FQNNGV. The CDR3 runs to 16 residues. The CDR3 nucleotides are TGTGCCAGCAGTTCTAACCGGGACAGCGCCTACAATGAGCAGTTCTTC. It yields the protein CASSSNRDSAYNEQFF.

This chain uses TRBV5-5 with TRBJ1-2, with D possibly being TRBD1 (5 bases). V lost 5 bases, J lost 1 base, and 9 bases lay in between. This CDR3 is built from 13 residues. CDR1 is SGHKS, CDR2 YYEKEE, per germline (reference sequence). The CDR3 loop is CASSLDSNYGYTF. The CDR3 DNA follows: TGTGCCAGCAGTTTAGACAGTAACTATGGCTACACCTTC. The entire variable domain, with the rest obtained from reference TRBV5-5 and TRBJ1-2, is as follows: DAGVTQSPTHLIKTRGQQVTLRCSPISGHKSVSWYQQVLGQGPQFIFQYYEKEERGRGNFPDRFSARQFPNYSSELNVNALLLGDSALYLCASSLDSNYGYTFGSGTRLTVV.

The rearrangement links TRBV28 to TRBJ1-5; D gene uncertain. The CDR3 has 15 residues. V shed 8 bases and J shed 7 bases, with 21 bases lying between them. Germline V lookup: CDR1 MDHEN, CDR2 SYDVKM. The CDR3 loop is CASRTPGIGTQPQHF. The DNA of the CDR3 is TGTGCCAGCCGAACTCCCGGCATAGGTACGCAGCCCCAGCATTTT.

V and J are TRBV6-5 and TRBJ2-7, with D possibly being TRBD2 (5 bases). This CDR3 region has 15 residues. Trimming pared 8 bases from V and 0 bases from J, leaving 17 bases between. Germline CDR1 MNHEY, CDR2 SVGAGI. The CDR3 protein is CASGRALTSSYEQYF. CDR3 DNA sequence: TGTGCCAGCGGGCGGGCACTCACGAGCTCCTACGAGCAGTACTTC.

The CDR3 nucleotides read TGTGCCACCAGTGATTCCAGGGGGCGGCCAGGGGTGGAGACCCAGTACTTC. Amino acid sequence: CATSDSRGRPGVETQYF. The chain couples TRBV24-1 to TRBJ2-5, with 8 nucleotides matching TRBD1. V shed 2 bases, J shed 5 bases, and the junction held 12 bases outside the gene matches. The length of the CDR3 is 17 residues. Germline V CDR1 and CDR2: KGHDR, SFDVKD.

The chain links TRBV6-5 to TRBJ2-7, with a weak D call TRBD1 (5 bases). The V gene lost 7 bases and the J gene lost 3 bases, with 10 bases spanning the gap. The CDR3 sequence is 12 residues long. Looked up from germline, CDR1 is MNHEY and CDR2 is SVGAGI. The CDR3 reads CASTIGVYEQYF. The CDR3 DNA reads as TGTGCCAGCACCATAGGGGTCTACGAGCAGTACTTC.

The chain employs TRBV3-1 (or the pseudogene TRBV3-2) and TRBJ2-3; D call uncertain. This CDR3 contains 15 residues. V lost 1 base and J 4 bases, leaving 12 bases between the germline ends. CDR1 LGHDT and CDR2 YNNKEL come from the germline V gene (reference sequence). CDR3 nucleotides: TGTGCCAGCAGCCAAGCCTTTGGTTTGCCAGATACGCAGTATTTT. Protein product: CASSQAFGLPDTQYF.

In its sample, this clone was seen once. The J gene is TRBJ2-5, the V gene TRBV30, with 10 bases matching TRBD2. The trim removed 2 bases at V and 4 bases at J, leaving 10 bases unmatched. CDR1 is GTSNPN, CDR2 SVGIG, per germline (reference sequence). The CDR3 spans 16 residues. The CDR3 DNA is TGTGCCTGGAGTACTCAGGAGGCTAGCGGGGGAGAGACCCAGTACTTC. The encoded protein is CAWSTQEASGGETQYF.

The chain joins TRBV19 to TRBJ2-3, with D perhaps given as TRBD1 or TRBD2 (7 bases each). The germline gives CDR1 LNHDA, CDR2 SQIVND (reference sequence). The CDR3 sequence is 15 residues long. V was cut by 6 bases and J by 2 bases, with 15 bases left in between. CDR3 sequence reads: CASRTQGRVTDTQYF. The CDR3 DNA reads as TGTGCCAGTAGAACACAGGGGAGGGTCACAGATACGCAGTATTTT.

This rearrangement joins TRBV7-9 to TRBJ2-5; TRBD1 matches at 7 bases. Germline CDR1 reads SEHNR; CDR2 reads FQNEAQ (reference sequence). The CDR3 contains 14 residues. V lost 5 bases, J lost 4 bases, and 7 bases stayed unmatched. This CDR3 reads CASSHRQGRETQYF. DNA of the CDR3: TGTGCCAGCAGCCATAGACAGGGAAGAGAGACCCAGTACTTC.

This clone turned up a few times. The J gene is TRBJ1-4, the V gene TRBV2; D is ambiguous. The germline V gene has CDR1 SNHLY and CDR2 FYNNEI. The CDR3 contains 14 residues. V was pared by 4 bases and J by 0 bases, with 6 bases between. CDR3 nucleotide sequence: TGTGCCAGCAGTGCCCTGTCAACTAATGAAAAACTGTTTTTT. As protein: CASSALSTNEKLFF.

This chain links TRBV6-2 or TRBV6-3 with TRBJ2-5; TRBD2 might be the D (6 bases). Germline V gives CDR1 MNHEY, CDR2 SVGEGT. Deletions cut 2 bases from V and 4 bases from J, with 17 bases between. The CDR3 loop spans 16 amino acids. As DNA, the CDR3 is TGTGCCAGCAGTTACGCGGAGGGTACAGGAGGAGAGACCCAGTACTTC. It yields the protein CASSYAEGTGGETQYF.

The chain carries TRBV9 and TRBJ2-3, with D perhaps matching TRBD2 (6 bases). The CDR3 runs 15 residues. The ends were cut back, 2 bases at V and 3 bases at J, with 13 bases in the middle. Per the germline V gene, CDR1 is SGDLS and CDR2 is YYNGEE. The CDR3 reads CASSVEGLGTDTQYF. The DNA for the CDR3 is TGTGCCAGCAGCGTGGAGGGCCTAGGAACAGATACGCAGTATTTT.

V is TRBV11-2 and J is TRBJ2-2; 10 bases align to TRBD2. This CDR3 is 17 amino acids long. The trim removed 2 bases at V and 6 bases at J, leaving 9 bases unmatched. Germline V gene data show CDR1 as SGHAT and CDR2 as FQNNGV. The CDR3 coding sequence is TGTGCCAGCAGCTTAAGCAGGAGCGGGGGGGCGGCCGGGGAGCTGTTTTTT. Its translation is CASSLSRSGGAAGELFF.